These 25 T cell receptor beta chains originate from one sample sequenced in a study of blood T cells in healthy people across ages. Primers used in a second PCR of about 7 to 11 cycles were a sample-barcoded 5' primer and a J-beta primer mix. TCRdb re-analysed the 5' RACE reads in MiXCR, keeping a single row per CDR3 protein. The sample contains some 640,000 distinct CDR3 sequences, roughly 31% of which appear only once. What was sequenced was blood. Every receptor here comes from a woman of 80 years or more in good health.

This clonotype was seen many times. This chain uses TRBV5-5 with TRBJ2-7, with 7 bases matching TRBD2. Germline lookup yields CDR1 SGHKS and CDR2 YYEKEE (reference sequence). Trimming at V came to 4 bases and at J to 3 bases, leaving 13 bases not matched to a gene. This CDR3 contains 16 residues. In DNA, the CDR3 is TGTGCCAGCAGCCCTCTGGGCGGGGGACCAGGCTACGAGCAGTACTTC. It codes for CASSPLGGGPGYEQYF.

As for this clonotype: At one of its ends the junction is not consistent with the germline gene, which may arise from a read error. This chain uses TRBV7-3 with TRBJ1-2; D unclear. The CDR3 length is 13 residues. Germline V gives CDR1 SGHTA, CDR2 FQGTGA. CDR3 DNA: TGTGCCAGCAGTTTAAGGGCAGGAGGTGACTACACCTTC. Amino acids: CASSLRAGGDYTF.

As regards this clonotype: A much bigger clone sits one base away, suggesting this may be a read error. This rearrangement joins TRBV5-1 to TRBJ2-5; D could derive from TRBD1 or TRBD2 (5 bases each). Germline values: CDR1 SGHRS, CDR2 YFSETQ. This CDR3 has 15 amino acids. The CDR3 loop reads CTSSTGTVGEETQYF. CDR3 DNA: TGCACCAGCAGCACCGGGACCGTAGGCGAAGAGACCCAGTACTTC. Variable domain in full (rest from reference TRBV5-1 and TRBJ2-5): KAGVTQTPRYLIKTRGQQVTLSCSPISGHRSVSWYQQTPGQGLQFLFEYFSETQRNKGNFPGRFSGRQFSNSRSEMNVSTLELGDSALYLCTSSTGTVGEETQYFGPGTRLLVL.

In its sample, this clonotype was seen many times. The gene calls are TRBV10-3 and TRBJ2-6; 10 bases fit TRBD1. Germline V CDR1 and CDR2: ENHRY, SYGVKD. The CDR3 runs 18 residues. J lost 4 bases, V lost 1 base, and 7 bases had no gene match. CDR3: CAISELWTGGPGANVLTF. CDR3 nucleotide sequence: TGTGCCATCAGTGAGTTGTGGACAGGGGGGCCGGGGGCCAACGTCCTGACTTTC.

This clonotype was seen only a few times. A junction end diverges from the germline sequence, so it may reflect a read error. This chain uses TRBV11-2 with TRBJ2-7; D is possibly TRBD2 (5 bases). Germline CDR1 is SGHAT and CDR2 is FQNNGV. CDR3 size: 13 residues. The CDR3 loop is CATSGSSPYEQYF. In DNA form, the CDR3 reads TGTGCCACCAGCGGAAGCAGTCCCTACGAGCAGTACTTC.

This chain joins TRBV6-1 and TRBJ1-2; tentative D call: TRBD1 (5 bases). This CDR3 has 13 amino acids. V lost 6 bases, J lost 1 base, and 9 bases lay in between. Germline V gives CDR1 MNHNS, CDR2 SASEGT. The CDR3 protein is CASSPGINYGYTF. In nucleotides, the CDR3 is TGTGCCAGCAGCCCAGGGATTAACTATGGCTACACCTTC.

V usage is TRBV12-3 or TRBV12-4 and J usage is TRBJ2-1; a possible D gene is TRBD2 (6 bases). Trimming removed 11 bases from V and 11 bases from J, with 25 bases in between. CDR3 size: 14 residues. CDR3 residues: CACTLTSLGSQQFF. The CDR3 region has the DNA TGTGCCTGCACCTTGACTAGTTTGGGCAGCCAGCAGTTCTTC.

This clonotype was found many times. This chain joins TRBV7-3 and TRBJ1-1, with TRBD1 as a possible D gene (5 bases). V was clipped by 3 bases and J by 4 bases, with 12 bases between them. The germline CDR1 and CDR2 sequences are SGHTA and FQGTGA. The CDR3 is 14 residues long. CDR3: CASSLTGTVTEAFF. In nucleotides, the CDR3 is TGTGCCAGCAGCTTGACCGGGACGGTCACTGAAGCTTTCTTT.

This clonotype was seen repeatedly, ten times or more. The rearrangement uses TRBV20-1 and TRBJ2-1, with D maybe TRBD2 (6 bases). With 6 bases removed from V and 3 bases from J, the gap between germline ends came to 15 bases. CDR3 length equals 14 residues. Germline V gene data show CDR1 as DFQATT and CDR2 as SNEGSKA (reference sequence). Here the CDR3 reads CSALTPAGYNEQFF. For the CDR3, the DNA is TGCAGTGCCCTTACTCCAGCGGGCTACAATGAGCAGTTCTTC.

This clonotype was recorded many times. The chain uses TRBV6-2 or TRBV6-3 and TRBJ1-2; D not resolved. This CDR3 is built from 11 residues. The germline V and J ends were trimmed by 6 bases and 4 bases, with 6 bases remaining between them. The germline CDR1 and CDR2 sequences are MNHEY and SVGEGT. The CDR3 reads CASSSSYGYTF. As DNA, the CDR3 is TGTGCCAGCAGCTCATCCTATGGCTACACCTTC.

This chain connects TRBV5-6 to TRBJ2-2; D not resolved. Trimming cost V 4 bases and J 0 bases, with 13 bases left between them. The CDR3 is 16 residues long. Germline lookup yields CDR1 SGHDT and CDR2 YYEEEE. The DNA of the CDR3 is TGTGCCAGCAGCCTCGGTGGGCCAACGAACACCGGGGAGCTGTTTTTT. Protein sequence: CASSLGGPTNTGELFF. Together with reference TRBV5-6 and TRBJ2-2, the CDR3 gives the full variable domain: DAGVTQSPTHLIKTRGQQVTLRCSPKSGHDTVSWYQQALGQGPQFIFQYYEEEERQRGNFPDRFSGHQFPNYSSELNVNALLLGDSALYLCASSLGGPTNTGELFFGEGSRLTVL.

This clonotype was found many times. CDR3 amino acids: CASSQDSRRAIDEQYF. The CDR3 nucleotides read TGCGCCAGCAGCCAAGATTCTAGGAGGGCGATCGACGAGCAGTACTTC. The chain has TRBV4-3 and TRBJ2-7, with a possible D match to TRBD2 (6 bases). The V gene lost 0 bases and the J gene lost 5 bases, with 17 bases spanning the gap. The CDR3 spans 16 residues. From germline, CDR1 is LGHNA and CDR2 YSLEER.

This clonotype showed up many times. The CDR3 DNA follows: TGCGCCAGCAACACCGGGACTAGAAGCGACAATGAGCAGTTCTTC. Translation gives CASNTGTRSDNEQFF. The gene calls are TRBV5-1 and TRBJ2-1, with 8 positions matching TRBD2. The V gene end was trimmed by 6 bases and the J gene end by 5 bases; junction bases not matched to a gene: 10. The CDR3 extends over 15 amino acids. In germline, CDR1 is SGHRS, CDR2 YFSETQ.

This chain uses TRBV30 with TRBJ2-7; a possible D gene is TRBD1 (5 bases). The germline V and J ends were trimmed by 3 bases and 7 bases, with 16 bases remaining between them. This CDR3 has 13 amino acids. Germline loops: CDR1 GTSNPN, CDR2 SVGIG (reference sequence). CDR3 nucleotides: TGTGCCTGGAGGGTACGGGCAGGGAATGAGCAGTACTTC. This gives the protein CAWRVRAGNEQYF.

The chain couples TRBV7-2 to TRBJ2-5, with a possible D match to TRBD2 (5 bases). Trimming pared 4 bases from V and 4 bases from J, leaving 19 bases between. This CDR3 comprises 16 residues. Germline CDR1 reads SGHTA; CDR2 reads FQGNSA. The CDR3 loop is CASSSAELVGLETQYF. The CDR3 bases are TGTGCCAGCAGCTCGGCAGAACTAGTGGGTCTAGAGACCCAGTACTTC.

This clonotype was seen a few times. This chain's CDR3 is CASRLPNQPQHF. The CDR3 DNA is TGTGCCAGCAGATTGCCCAATCAGCCCCAGCATTTT. V usage is TRBV6-1 and J usage is TRBJ1-5; D gene uncertain. V lost 6 bases, J lost 3 bases, and 6 bases lay in between. The CDR3 is 12 residues long. Germline V gene sequence: CDR1 MNHNS, CDR2 SASEGT.

Points on this clonotype: This may arise from a read error, as a much more abundant clone is one base away. The rearrangement uses TRBV5-4 and TRBJ2-3; TRBD2 might be the D (6 bases). CDR1 is SGHNT, CDR2 YYREEE, per germline (reference sequence). The CDR3 consists of 13 residues. CDR3: CASKEGNTGTQYF. Written as DNA, the CDR3 is TGTGCCAGCAAGGAGGGAAACACAGGTACGCAGTATTTT.

The gene calls are TRBV15 and TRBJ1-4; D possibly corresponds to TRBD1 (5 bases). Germline V gene sequence: CDR1 LNHNV, CDR2 YYDKDF (reference sequence). Trimming took 9 bases from V and 0 from J, leaving 8 bases between them. This CDR3 spans 13 amino acids. The DNA of the CDR3 is TGTGCCACGGGACGGCCAACTAATGAAAAACTGTTTTTT. This translates into CATGRPTNEKLFF.

The chain is built from TRBV5-1 and TRBJ2-7; 14 bases align to TRBD2. The trim removed 3 bases at V and 0 bases at J, leaving 5 bases unmatched. Germline loops: CDR1 SGHRS, CDR2 YFSETQ. CDR3 length: 17 amino acids. The CDR3 DNA reads as TGCGCCAGCAGCTCGGGACTAGCGGGAGCGCCCTCCTACGAGCAGTACTTC. Its protein is CASSSGLAGAPSYEQYF. The whole variable domain, filled in from reference TRBV5-1 and TRBJ2-7, reads KAGVTQTPRYLIKTRGQQVTLSCSPISGHRSVSWYQQTPGQGLQFLFEYFSETQRNKGNFPGRFSGRQFSNSRSEMNVSTLELGDSALYLCASSSGLAGAPSYEQYFGPGTRLTVT.

This clonotype has a count of ten or more. V usage is TRBV5-1 and J usage is TRBJ1-5; D possibly corresponds to TRBD1 (6 bases). CDR3 length: 15 amino acids. V gave up 1 base and J gave up 5 bases, with 13 bases separating them. Germline V gives CDR1 SGHRS, CDR2 YFSETQ. CDR3 coding DNA: TGCGCCAGCAGCTTGATTCCGGGGGCGGATCAGCCCCAGCATTTT. Encoded protein: CASSLIPGADQPQHF.

This clonotype came up many times. The chain combines TRBV14 with TRBJ2-7; TRBD1 aligns across 8 bases. V gave up 4 bases and J gave up 0 bases; unmatched junction bases: 8. From germline, CDR1 is SGHDN and CDR2 FVKESK. The CDR3 is made up of 16 amino acids. CDR3 DNA: TGTGCCAGCAGCCTTTCTTACGGACAGGGCTCCTACGAGCAGTACTTC. Protein product: CASSLSYGQGSYEQYF.

This clonotype was detected many times. V is TRBV18 and J is TRBJ2-3; 8 bases align to TRBD2. Germline values: CDR1 KGHSH, CDR2 LQKENI. Germline trimming cut 0 bases from V and 4 bases from J; bases unmatched to any gene: 6. CDR3 length: 16 residues. The CDR3 nucleotides are TGTGCCAGCTCACCACCGGCGGGGGGCATCTCAGATACGCAGTATTTT. Its translation: CASSPPAGGISDTQYF.

The gene calls are TRBV20-1 and TRBJ2-5; D gene ambiguous. The CDR3 extends over 11 amino acids. From germline, CDR1 is DFQATT and CDR2 SNEGSKA (reference sequence). V was clipped by 3 bases and J by 5 bases, with 7 bases between them. CDR3 amino acids: CSASEPETQYF. DNA for the CDR3: TGCAGTGCTAGTGAGCCCGAGACCCAGTACTTC.

This clonotype has a count of ten or more. V is TRBV7-2 and J is TRBJ2-5; D gene unclear. The length of the CDR3 is 11 residues. V gave up 1 base and J gave up 5 bases, with 2 bases separating them. CDR1 and CDR2 from the germline V gene are SGHTA and FQGNSA. The CDR3 loop reads CASSLVETQYF. The CDR3 DNA sequence: TGTGCCAGCAGCTTAGTGGAGACCCAGTACTTC.

The chain is built from TRBV20-1 and TRBJ1-1; possibly TRBD1 for D (5 bases). Germline V gene data show CDR1 as DFQATT and CDR2 as SNEGSKA (reference sequence). CDR3 length: 14 residues. V shed 3 bases and J shed 2 bases, with 13 bases lying between them. The CDR3: CSARATGLNTEAFF. For the CDR3, the DNA is TGCAGTGCTAGGGCTACAGGTTTAAACACTGAAGCTTTCTTT.